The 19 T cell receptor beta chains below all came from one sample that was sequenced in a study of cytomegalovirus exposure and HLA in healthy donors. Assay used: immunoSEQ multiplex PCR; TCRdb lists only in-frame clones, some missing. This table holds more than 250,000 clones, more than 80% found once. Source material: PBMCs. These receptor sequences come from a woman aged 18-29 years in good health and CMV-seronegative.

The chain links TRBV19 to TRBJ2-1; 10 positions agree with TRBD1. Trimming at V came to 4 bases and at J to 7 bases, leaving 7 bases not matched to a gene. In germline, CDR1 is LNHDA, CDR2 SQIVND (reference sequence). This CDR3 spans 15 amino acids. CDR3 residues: CASSSRQGAGNEQFF. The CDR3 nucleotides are TGTGCCAGTAGTAGCAGACAGGGGGCTGGGAATGAGCAGTTCTTC.

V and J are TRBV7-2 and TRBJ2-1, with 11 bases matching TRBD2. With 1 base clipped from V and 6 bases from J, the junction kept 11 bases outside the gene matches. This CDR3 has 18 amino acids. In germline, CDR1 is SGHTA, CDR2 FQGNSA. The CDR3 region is CASSLGPLAGGLSNEQFF. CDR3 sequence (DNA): TGTGCCAGCAGCTTAGGCCCCCTAGCGGGGGGCCTCTCCAATGAGCAGTTCTTC.

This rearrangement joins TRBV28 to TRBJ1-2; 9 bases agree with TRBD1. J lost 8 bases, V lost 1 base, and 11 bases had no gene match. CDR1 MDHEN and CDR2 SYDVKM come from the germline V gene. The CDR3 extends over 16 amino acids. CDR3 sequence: CASSLSHRGRKGGYTF. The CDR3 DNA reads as TGTGCCAGCAGTTTATCCCACAGGGGGCGTAAGGGGGGCTACACCTTC.

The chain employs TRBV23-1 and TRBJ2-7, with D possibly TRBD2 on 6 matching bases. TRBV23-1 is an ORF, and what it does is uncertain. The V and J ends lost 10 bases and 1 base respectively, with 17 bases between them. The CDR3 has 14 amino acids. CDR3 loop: CATRRGTSSYEQYF. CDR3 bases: TGCGCCACTCGACGAGGGACTTCTTCCTACGAGCAGTACTTC.

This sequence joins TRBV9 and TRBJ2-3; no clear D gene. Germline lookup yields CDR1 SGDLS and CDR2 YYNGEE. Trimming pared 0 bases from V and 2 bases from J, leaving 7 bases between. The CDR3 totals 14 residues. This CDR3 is CASSVEPVTDTQYF. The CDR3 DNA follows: TGTGCCAGCAGCGTAGAACCAGTCACAGATACGCAGTATTTT.

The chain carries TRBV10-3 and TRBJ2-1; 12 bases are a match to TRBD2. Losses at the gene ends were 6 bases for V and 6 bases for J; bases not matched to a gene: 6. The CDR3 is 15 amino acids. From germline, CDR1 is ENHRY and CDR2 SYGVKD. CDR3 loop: CAISWTSGTGNEQFF. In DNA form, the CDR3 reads TGTGCCATCAGCTGGACTAGCGGGACCGGCAATGAGCAGTTCTTC.

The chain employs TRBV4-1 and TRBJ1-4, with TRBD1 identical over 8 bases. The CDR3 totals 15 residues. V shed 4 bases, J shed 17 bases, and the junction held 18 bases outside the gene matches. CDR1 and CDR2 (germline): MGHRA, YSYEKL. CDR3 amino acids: CASSPDRGLQQAPFF. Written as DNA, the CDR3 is TGCGCCAGCAGCCCAGACAGGGGTTTGCAACAGGCCCCTTTTTTT.

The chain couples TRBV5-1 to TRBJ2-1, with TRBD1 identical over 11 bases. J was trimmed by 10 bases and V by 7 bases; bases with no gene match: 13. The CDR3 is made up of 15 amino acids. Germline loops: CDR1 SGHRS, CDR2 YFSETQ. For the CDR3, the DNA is TGCGCCAGCTTCCCCGGGACAGGGGGATTGGGGGAGCAGTTCTTC. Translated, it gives CASFPGTGGLGEQFF.

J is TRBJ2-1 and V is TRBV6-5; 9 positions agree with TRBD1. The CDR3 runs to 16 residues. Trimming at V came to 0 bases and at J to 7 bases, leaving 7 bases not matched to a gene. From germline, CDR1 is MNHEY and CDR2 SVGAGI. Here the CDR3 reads CASSYSTGQGWNEQFF. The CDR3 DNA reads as TGTGCCAGCAGTTACTCAACGGGACAGGGTTGGAATGAGCAGTTCTTC.

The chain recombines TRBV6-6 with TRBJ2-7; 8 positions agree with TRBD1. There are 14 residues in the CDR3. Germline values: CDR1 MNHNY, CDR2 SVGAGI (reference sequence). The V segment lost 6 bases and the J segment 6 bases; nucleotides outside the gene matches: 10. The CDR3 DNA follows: TGTGCCAGCAGCCTAGACAGGGGACAAGGCGAGCAGTACTTC. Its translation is CASSLDRGQGEQYF.

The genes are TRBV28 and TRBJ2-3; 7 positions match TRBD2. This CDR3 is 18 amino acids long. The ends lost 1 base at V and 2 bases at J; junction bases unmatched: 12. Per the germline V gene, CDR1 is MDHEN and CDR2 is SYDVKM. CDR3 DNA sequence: TGTGCCAGCAGTTTATTGGGGGAGGGCGGACTCGACACAGATACGCAGTATTTT. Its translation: CASSLLGEGGLDTDTQYF. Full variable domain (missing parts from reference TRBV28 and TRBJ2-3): DVKVTQSSRYLVKRTGEKVFLECVQDMDHENMFWYRQDPGLGLRLIYFSYDVKMKEKGDIPEGYSVSREKKERFSLILESASTNQTSMYLCASSLLGEGGLDTDTQYFGPGTRLTVL.

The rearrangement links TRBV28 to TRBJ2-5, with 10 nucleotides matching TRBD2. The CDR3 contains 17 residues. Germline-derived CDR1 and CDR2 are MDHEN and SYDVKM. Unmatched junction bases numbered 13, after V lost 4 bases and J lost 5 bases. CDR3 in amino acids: CASSSLTTSGNTETQYF. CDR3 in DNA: TGTGCCAGCAGTTCCCTTACTACTAGCGGGAACACGGAGACCCAGTACTTC.

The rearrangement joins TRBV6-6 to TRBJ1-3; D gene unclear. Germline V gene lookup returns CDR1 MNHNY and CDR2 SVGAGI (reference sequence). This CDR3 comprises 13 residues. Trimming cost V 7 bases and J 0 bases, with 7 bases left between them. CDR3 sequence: CASKTGSGNTIYF. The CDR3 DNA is TGTGCCAGCAAAACTGGCTCTGGAAACACCATATATTTT.

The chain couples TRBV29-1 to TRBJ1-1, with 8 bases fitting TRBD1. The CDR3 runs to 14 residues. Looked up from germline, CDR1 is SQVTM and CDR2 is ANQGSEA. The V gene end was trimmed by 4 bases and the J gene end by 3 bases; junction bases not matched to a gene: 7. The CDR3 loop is CSVVGNRGDTEAFF. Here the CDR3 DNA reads TGCAGCGTTGTAGGCAACAGGGGGGACACTGAAGCTTTCTTT.

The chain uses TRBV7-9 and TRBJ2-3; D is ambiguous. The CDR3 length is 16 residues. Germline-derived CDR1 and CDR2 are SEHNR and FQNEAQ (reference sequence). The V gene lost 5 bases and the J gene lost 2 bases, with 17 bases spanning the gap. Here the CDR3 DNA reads TGTGCCAGCAGCCCGCCTCTCAAGCGAAACACAGATACGCAGTATTTT. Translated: CASSPPLKRNTDTQYF.

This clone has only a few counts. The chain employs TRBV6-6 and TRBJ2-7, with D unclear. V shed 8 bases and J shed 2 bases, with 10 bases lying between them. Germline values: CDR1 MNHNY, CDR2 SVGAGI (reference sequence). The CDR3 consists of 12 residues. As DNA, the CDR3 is TGTGCCAGCGGCATCCCCCCCTACGAGCAGTACTTC. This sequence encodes CASGIPPYEQYF.

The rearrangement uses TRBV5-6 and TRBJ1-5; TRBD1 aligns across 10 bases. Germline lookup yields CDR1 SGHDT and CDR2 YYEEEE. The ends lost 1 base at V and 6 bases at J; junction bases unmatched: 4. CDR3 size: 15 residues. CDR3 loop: CASSLRTGGVQPQHF. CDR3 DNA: TGTGCCAGCAGCTTGAGGACAGGGGGTGTTCAGCCCCAGCATTTT.

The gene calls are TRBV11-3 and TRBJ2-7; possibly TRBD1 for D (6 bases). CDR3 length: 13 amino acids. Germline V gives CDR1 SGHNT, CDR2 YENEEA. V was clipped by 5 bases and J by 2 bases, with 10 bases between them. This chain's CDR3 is CASSAGDPYEQYF. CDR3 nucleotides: TGTGCCAGCAGCGCAGGGGATCCCTACGAGCAGTACTTC.

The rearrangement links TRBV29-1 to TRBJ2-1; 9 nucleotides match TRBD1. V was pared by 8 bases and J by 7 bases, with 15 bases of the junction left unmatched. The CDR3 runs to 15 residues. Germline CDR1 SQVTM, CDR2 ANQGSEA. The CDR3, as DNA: TGCAGCACATCTTTGACAGGGGGGAATGGGAATGAGCAGTTCTTC. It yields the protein CSTSLTGGNGNEQFF.